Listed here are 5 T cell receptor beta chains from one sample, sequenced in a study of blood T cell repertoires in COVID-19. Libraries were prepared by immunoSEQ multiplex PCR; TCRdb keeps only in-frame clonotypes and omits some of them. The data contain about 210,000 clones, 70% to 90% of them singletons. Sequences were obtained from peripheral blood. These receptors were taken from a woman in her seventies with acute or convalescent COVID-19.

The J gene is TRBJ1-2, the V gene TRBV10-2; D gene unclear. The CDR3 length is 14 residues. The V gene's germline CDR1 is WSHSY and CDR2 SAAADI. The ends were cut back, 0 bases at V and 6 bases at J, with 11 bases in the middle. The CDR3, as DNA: TGCGCCAGCAGTGAGTCGACGCGCGGAGATGGCTACACCTTC. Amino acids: CASSESTRGDGYTF.

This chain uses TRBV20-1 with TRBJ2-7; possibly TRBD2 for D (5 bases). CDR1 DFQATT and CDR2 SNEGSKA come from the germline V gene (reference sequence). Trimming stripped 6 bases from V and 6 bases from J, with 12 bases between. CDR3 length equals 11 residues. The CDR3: CSARDWREQYF. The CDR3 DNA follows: TGCAGTGCGAGGGATTGGCGCGAGCAGTACTTC.

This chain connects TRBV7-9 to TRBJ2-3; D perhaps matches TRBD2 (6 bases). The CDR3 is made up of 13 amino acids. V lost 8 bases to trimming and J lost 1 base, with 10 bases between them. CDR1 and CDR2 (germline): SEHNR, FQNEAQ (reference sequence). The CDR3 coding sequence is TGTGCCAGCCAGGGACTCGGCACAGATACGCAGTATTTT. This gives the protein CASQGLGTDTQYF.

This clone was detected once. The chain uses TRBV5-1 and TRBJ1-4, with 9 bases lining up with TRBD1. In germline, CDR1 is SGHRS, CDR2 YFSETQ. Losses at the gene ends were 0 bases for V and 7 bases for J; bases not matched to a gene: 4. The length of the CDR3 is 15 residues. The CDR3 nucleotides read TGCGCCAGCAGCTTGGGGGACAGGGACAGTGAAAAACTGTTTTTT. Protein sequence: CASSLGDRDSEKLFF.

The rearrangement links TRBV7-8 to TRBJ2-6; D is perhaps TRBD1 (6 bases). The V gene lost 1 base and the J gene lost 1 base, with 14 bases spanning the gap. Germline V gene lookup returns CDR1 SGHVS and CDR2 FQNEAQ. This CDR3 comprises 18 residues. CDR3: CASSLGGGPHSGANVLTF. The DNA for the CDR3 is TGTGCCAGCAGCTTAGGAGGGGGACCTCATTCTGGGGCCAACGTCCTGACTTTC. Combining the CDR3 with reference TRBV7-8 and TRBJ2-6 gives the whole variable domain GAGVSQSPRYKVAKRGQDVALRCDPISGHVSLFWYQQALGQGPEFLTYFQNEAQLDKSGLPSDRFFAERPEGSVSTLKIQRTQQEDSAVYLCASSLGGGPHSGANVLTFGAGSRLTVL.